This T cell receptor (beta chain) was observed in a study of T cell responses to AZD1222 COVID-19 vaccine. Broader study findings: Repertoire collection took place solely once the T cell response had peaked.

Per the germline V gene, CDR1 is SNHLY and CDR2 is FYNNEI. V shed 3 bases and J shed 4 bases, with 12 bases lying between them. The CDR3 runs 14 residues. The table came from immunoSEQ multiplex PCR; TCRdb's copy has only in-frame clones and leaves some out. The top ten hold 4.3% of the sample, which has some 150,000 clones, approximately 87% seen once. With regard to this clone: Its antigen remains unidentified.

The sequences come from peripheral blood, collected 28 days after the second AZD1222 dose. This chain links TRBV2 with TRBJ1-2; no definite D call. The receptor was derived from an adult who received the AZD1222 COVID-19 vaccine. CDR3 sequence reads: CASSDHNEGYGYTF. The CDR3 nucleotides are TGTGCCAGCAGTGACCACAATGAGGGCTATGGCTACACCTTC.